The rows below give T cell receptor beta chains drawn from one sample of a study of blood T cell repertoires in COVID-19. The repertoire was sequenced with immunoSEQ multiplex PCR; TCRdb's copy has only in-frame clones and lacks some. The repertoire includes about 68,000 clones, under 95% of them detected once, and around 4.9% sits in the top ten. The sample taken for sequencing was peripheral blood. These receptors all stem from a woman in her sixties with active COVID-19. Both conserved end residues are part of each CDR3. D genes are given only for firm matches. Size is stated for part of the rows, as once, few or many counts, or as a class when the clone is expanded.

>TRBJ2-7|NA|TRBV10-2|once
TGCGCCAGCAGTGAGGTCGGCTCCTACGAGCAGTACTTC
CASSEVGSYEQYF
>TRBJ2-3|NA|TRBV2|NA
TGTGCCAGCAATGGACTGGCCCCAGATACGCAGTATTTT
CASNGLAPDTQYF
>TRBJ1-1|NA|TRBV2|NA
TGTGCCAGCAACCGACAGGCGCTGAACACTGAAGCTTTCTTT
CASNRQALNTEAFF
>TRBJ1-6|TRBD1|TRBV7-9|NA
TGTGCCAGCAGCAACCGGGACAGGGGCGGGATAGGATTAAGTTCACCCCTCCACTTT
CASSNRDRGGIGLSSPLHF
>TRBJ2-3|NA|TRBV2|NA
TGTGCCAGCAGTGAAGCTGAGGTCTACACAGATACGCAGTATTTT
CASSEAEVYTDTQYF
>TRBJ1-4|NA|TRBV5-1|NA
TGCGCCAGCAGCTTGGAAATTAATCAGGGAGGGAAACTGTTTTTT
CASSLEINQGGKLFF
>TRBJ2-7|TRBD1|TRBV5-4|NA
TGTGCCAGCAGCTTGGACGGACAGGGGCGTCCCTACGAGCAGTACTTC
CASSLDGQGRPYEQYF
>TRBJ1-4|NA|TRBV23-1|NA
TGCGCCAGCAGTCAATGCGGGCGAAGTGAAAAACTGTTTTTT
CASSQCGRSEKLFF
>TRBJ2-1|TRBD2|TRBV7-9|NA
TGTGCCAGCAGCCGAGACGCGGGAGGGCGGGAGCAGTTCTTC
CASSRDAGGREQFF
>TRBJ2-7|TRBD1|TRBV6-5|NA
TGTGCCAGCAGCGTGACGGGACAGGGGGCGCCTGAGCAGTACTTC
CASSVTGQGAPEQYF
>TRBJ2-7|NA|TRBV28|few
TGTGCCTTTCACCCCCCGGGGAACCTCTACGAGCAGTACTTC
CAFHPPGNLYEQYF
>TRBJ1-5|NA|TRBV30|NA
TGTGCCTGGAGTGACGGTATTCAGCCCCAGCATTTT
CAWSDGIQPQHF
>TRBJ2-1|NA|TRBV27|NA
TGTGCCAGCAGTTTTATCGATAGCGGTCGCAATGAGCAGTTCTTC
CASSFIDSGRNEQFF
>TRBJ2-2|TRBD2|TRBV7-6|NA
TGTGCCAGCAGCTCGGCTAGCGGGAGGTTTAGTTCGGCCGGGGAGCTGTTTTTT
CASSSASGRFSSAGELFF
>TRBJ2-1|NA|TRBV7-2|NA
TGTGCCAGCATGGCAGCGACGAGCGTCAACTACAATGAGCAGTTCTTC
CASMAATSVNYNEQFF
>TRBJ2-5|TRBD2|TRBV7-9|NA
TGTGCCAGCAGCTTCTGGACTAGCGGGAAAGAGACCCAGTACTTC
CASSFWTSGKETQYF
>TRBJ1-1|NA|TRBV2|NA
TGTGCCAGCAGACCACAGGGTGGAGGCACTGAAGCTTTCTTT
CASRPQGGGTEAFF
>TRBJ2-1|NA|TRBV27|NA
TGTGCCAGCAGTCGCGGACTGTTTTTCGATGAGCAGTTCTTC
CASSRGLFFDEQFF
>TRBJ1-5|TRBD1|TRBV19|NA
TGTGCCAGTAGTATCGGACAGGGCGGCAATCAGCCCCAGCATTTT
CASSIGQGGNQPQHF
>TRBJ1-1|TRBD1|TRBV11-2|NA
TGTGCCAGCAGCCGGACGAAAACAGGGGCAACTGAAGCTTTCTTT
CASSRTKTGATEAFF
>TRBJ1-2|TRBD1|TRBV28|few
TGTGCCAGCAGTTTACAGGGGGACAGGGCTGGCTACACCTTC
CASSLQGDRAGYTF
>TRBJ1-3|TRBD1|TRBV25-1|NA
TGTGCCTCGGCTCCTCAGGGGGGAGCGCGCTCTGGAAACACCATATATTTT
CASAPQGGARSGNTIYF
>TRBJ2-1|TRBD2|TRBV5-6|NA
TGTGCCAGCAGCTTGCGGGCGGGAGAAATCAATGAGCAGTTCTTC
CASSLRAGEINEQFF
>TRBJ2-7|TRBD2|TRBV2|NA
TGTGCCAGCAGTGATCAGTGGCTAGCGGACTCCTACGAGCAGTACTTC
CASSDQWLADSYEQYF
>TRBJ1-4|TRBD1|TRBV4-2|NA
TGTGCCAGCAGCCCCAACCCGGGACAGGGTGATGAAAAACTGTTTTTT
CASSPNPGQGDEKLFF
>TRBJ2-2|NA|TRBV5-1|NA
TGCGCCAGCAGCTTGGCACAGGGCACCGGGGAGCTGTTTTTT
CASSLAQGTGELFF
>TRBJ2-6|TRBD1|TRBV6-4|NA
TGTGCCAGCAGTGCACAGGGGGCTGGGGCCAACGTCCTGACTTTC
CASSAQGAGANVLTF
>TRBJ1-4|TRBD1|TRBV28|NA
TGTGCCAGCAGTTTAGGGAGACAGGGGAATGAAAAACTGTTTTTT
CASSLGRQGNEKLFF
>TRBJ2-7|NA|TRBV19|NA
TGTGCCAGTAGCCCGTCGACTAGAGGGGAGCAGTACTTC
CASSPSTRGEQYF
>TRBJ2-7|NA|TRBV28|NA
TGTGCCAGCAGTTTCTCGGACAGTACCTACGAGCAGTACTTC
CASSFSDSTYEQYF
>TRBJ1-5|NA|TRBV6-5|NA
TGTGCCAGCAGGGTGACAGACAATCAGCCCCAGCATTTT
CASRVTDNQPQHF
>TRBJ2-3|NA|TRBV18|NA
TGTGCCAGCTCACCGGACAGAACTTACACAGATACGCAGTATTTT
CASSPDRTYTDTQYF
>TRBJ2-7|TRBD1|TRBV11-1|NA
TGTGCCAGCAGCTTATGGTCGGACAGGGGGCTCGAGCAGTACTTC
CASSLWSDRGLEQYF
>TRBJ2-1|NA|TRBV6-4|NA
TGTGCCAGCAGTGACGGAAGGAGCTCCTACAATGAGCAGTTCTTC
CASSDGRSSYNEQFF
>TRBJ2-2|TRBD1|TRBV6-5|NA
TGTGCCTGGGGAGGACAGGGTAACACCGGGGAGCTGTTTTTT
CAWGGQGNTGELFF
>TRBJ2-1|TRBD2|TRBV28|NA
TGTGCCAGCAGCCCCACCGGACTAGCGGAATCCTACAATGAGCAGTTCTTC
CASSPTGLAESYNEQFF
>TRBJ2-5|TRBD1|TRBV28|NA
TGTGCCAGCAGGCCCGGACAGGGTGGGCAGACCCAGTACTTC
CASRPGQGGQTQYF
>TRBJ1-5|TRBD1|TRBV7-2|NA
TGTGCCAGCAGCTCCACAGGGGTTGGTCAGCCCCAGCATTTT
CASSSTGVGQPQHF
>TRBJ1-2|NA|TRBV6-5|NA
TGTGCCAGCAGTTACCGGAGAACGGGTTATGGCTACACCTTC
CASSYRRTGYGYTF
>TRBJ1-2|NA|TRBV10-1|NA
TGCGCCAGCAGTCCGACGCGGGTATATGGCTACACCTTC
CASSPTRVYGYTF
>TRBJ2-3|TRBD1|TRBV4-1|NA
TGCGCCAGCAGCCCCTCCGGTACAGGGGTTGTGGGTACGCAGTATTTT
CASSPSGTGVVGTQYF